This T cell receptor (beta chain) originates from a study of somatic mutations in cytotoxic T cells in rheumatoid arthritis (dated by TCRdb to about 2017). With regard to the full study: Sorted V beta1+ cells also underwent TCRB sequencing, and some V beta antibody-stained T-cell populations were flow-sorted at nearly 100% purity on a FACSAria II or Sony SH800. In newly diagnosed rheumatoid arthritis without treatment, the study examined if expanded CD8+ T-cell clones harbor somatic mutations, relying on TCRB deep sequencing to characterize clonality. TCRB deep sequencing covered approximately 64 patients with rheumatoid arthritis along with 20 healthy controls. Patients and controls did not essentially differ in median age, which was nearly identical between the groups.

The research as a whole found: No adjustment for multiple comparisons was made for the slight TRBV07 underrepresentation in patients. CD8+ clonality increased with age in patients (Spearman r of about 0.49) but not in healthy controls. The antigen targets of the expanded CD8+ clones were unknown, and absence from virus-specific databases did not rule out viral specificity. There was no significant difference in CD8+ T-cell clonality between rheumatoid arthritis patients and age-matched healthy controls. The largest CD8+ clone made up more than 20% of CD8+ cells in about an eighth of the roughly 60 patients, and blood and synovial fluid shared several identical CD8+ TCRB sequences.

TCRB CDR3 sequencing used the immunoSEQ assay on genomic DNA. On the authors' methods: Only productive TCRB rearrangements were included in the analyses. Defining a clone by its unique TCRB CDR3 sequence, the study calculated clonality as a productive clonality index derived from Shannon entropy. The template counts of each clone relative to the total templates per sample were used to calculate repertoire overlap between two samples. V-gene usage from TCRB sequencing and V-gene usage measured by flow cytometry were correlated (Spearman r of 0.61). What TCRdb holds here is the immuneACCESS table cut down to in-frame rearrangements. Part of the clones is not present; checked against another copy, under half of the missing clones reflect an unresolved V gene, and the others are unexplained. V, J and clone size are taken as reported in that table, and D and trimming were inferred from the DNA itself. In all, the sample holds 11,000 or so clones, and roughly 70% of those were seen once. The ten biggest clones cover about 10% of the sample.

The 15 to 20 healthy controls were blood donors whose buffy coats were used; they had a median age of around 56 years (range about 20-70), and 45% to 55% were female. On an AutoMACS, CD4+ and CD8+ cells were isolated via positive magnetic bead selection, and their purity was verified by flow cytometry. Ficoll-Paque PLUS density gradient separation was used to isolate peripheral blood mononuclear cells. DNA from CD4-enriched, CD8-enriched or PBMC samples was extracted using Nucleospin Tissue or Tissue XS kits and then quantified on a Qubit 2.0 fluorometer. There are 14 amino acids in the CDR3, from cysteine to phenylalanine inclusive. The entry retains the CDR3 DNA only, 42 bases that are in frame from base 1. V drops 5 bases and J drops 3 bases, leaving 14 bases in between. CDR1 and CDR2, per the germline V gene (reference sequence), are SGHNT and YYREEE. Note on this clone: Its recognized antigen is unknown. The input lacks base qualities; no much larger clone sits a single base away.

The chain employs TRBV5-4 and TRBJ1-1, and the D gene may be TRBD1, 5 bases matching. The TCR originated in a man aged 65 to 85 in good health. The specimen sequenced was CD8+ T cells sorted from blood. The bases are TGTGCCAGCAGTCCCGAGCCGGGGGACACTGAAGCTTTCTTT. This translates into CASSPEPGDTEAFF. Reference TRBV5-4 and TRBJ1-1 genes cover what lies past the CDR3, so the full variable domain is ETGVTQSPTHLIKTRGQQVTLRCSSQSGHNTVSWYQQALGQGPQFIFQYYREEENGRGNFPPRFSGLQFPNYSSELNVNALELDDSALYLCASSPEPGDTEAFFGQGTRLTVV.